A single sample is the source of the 30 T cell receptor beta chains below, sequenced in a study of blood T cells in healthy people across ages. The second PCR ran roughly 6 to 12 cycles with a sample-barcoded 5' primer and J-beta primers. TCRdb independently ran MiXCR on the 5' RACE reads; one entry per CDR3 protein. The table has over 600,000 distinct CDR3 sequences, more than 50% seen once. The sequencing sample was made of blood. Receptor source: a man aged 35-49 years in good health.

This clonotype has a handful of counts. The chain couples TRBV5-1 to TRBJ1-1; 8 positions match TRBD1. Germline V gives CDR1 SGHRS, CDR2 YFSETQ. The V gene end was trimmed by 3 bases and the J gene end by 7 bases; junction bases not matched to a gene: 11. The CDR3 is 15 residues long. CDR3 nucleotide sequence: TGCGCCAGCAGCTGGGGATCAGGGGGCGCGGGTGAAGCTTTCTTT. Translating gives CASSWGSGGAGEAFF.

This clonotype came up a few times. The V and J genes are TRBV5-1 and TRBJ2-1; a possible D gene is TRBD2 (5 bases). This CDR3 is built from 15 residues. The V gene lost 4 bases and the J gene lost 9 bases, with 20 bases spanning the gap. Germline V gene sequence: CDR1 SGHRS, CDR2 YFSETQ. CDR3 in DNA: TGCGCCAGCAGCCCATCCCGGGTCCCTGCGGGTGAGCAGTTCTTC. Translated, it gives CASSPSRVPAGEQFF.

This clonotype was detected a few times. The chain is built from TRBV2 and TRBJ2-7; a weak D match, TRBD2 (5 bases). Trimming pared 1 base from V and 7 bases from J, leaving 8 bases between. The CDR3 covers 12 residues. Germline-derived CDR1 and CDR2 are SNHLY and FYNNEI. CDR3 nucleotides: TGTGCCAGCAGTGAAGGCTGGGAGGAGCAGTACTTC. Translating gives CASSEGWEEQYF.

This sequence joins TRBV28 and TRBJ1-6; tentative D call: TRBD1 (6 bases). Germline V CDR1 and CDR2: MDHEN, SYDVKM. V was clipped by 3 bases and J by 9 bases, with 15 bases between them. CDR3 length: 15 residues. Here the CDR3 DNA reads TGTGCCAGCAGTTTGGGGGCAGGGTATCGTTCACCCCTCCACTTT. Amino acid sequence: CASSLGAGYRSPLHF.

J is TRBJ2-7 and V is TRBV6-2 or TRBV6-3; 10 bases are shared with TRBD1. Germline V gene data show CDR1 as MNHEY and CDR2 as SVGEGT. The CDR3 is 14 amino acids. With 6 bases clipped from V and 5 bases from J, the junction kept 7 bases outside the gene matches. The DNA of the CDR3 is TGTGCCAGCAGCGGAGACAGGGGGCGGGACGAGCAGTACTTC. Translating it yields CASSGDRGRDEQYF.

The V gene is TRBV6-1, the J gene TRBJ2-7; D is unclear. This CDR3 has 10 residues. The V gene's germline CDR1 is MNHNS and CDR2 SASEGT. Trimming removed 7 bases at V and 6 bases at J, with 7 bases between. The CDR3 is CASMLGEQYF. In DNA form, the CDR3 reads TGTGCCAGCATGCTAGGCGAGCAGTACTTC.

Concerning this clonotype itself: Germline and junction disagree at one end, which may indicate a read error. The rearrangement links TRBV24-1 to TRBJ2-1; TRBD1 might be the D (5 bases). The length of the CDR3 is 19 residues. Germline assignment: CDR1 KGHDR and CDR2 SFDVKD. The CDR3 loop reads CATSGAGLDHSRFGYEQFF. DNA of the CDR3: TGTGCCACTAGTGGGGCAGGGCTCGACCACAGCAGGTTCGGCTATGAGCAGTTCTTC.

The gene calls are TRBV7-9 and TRBJ2-1, with D maybe TRBD1 (6 bases). Trimming cost V 4 bases and J 5 bases, with 21 bases left between them. Per the germline V gene, CDR1 is SEHNR and CDR2 is FQNEAQ (reference sequence). CDR3 length: 17 amino acids. The CDR3 spells CASSSTSTGHRDNEQFF. The DNA for the CDR3 is TGTGCCAGCAGCTCGACTTCGACGGGACACAGAGACAATGAGCAGTTCTTC.

This clonotype was detected only a few times. V usage is TRBV5-1 and J usage is TRBJ2-4; D perhaps matches TRBD1 (5 bases). V lost 0 bases, J lost 11 bases, and 18 bases lay in between. This CDR3 region has 15 residues. CDR1 and CDR2 from the germline V gene are SGHRS and YFSETQ. CDR3 DNA: TGCGCCAGCAGCTTGGGGGTTTTGGGCAGGGAATTTCAGTACTTC. Amino acids: CASSLGVLGREFQYF.

The chain links TRBV6-1 to TRBJ2-5; TRBD1 is a possible D gene (6 bases). The germline CDR1 and CDR2 sequences are MNHNS and SASEGT. The CDR3 has 12 amino acids. The germline V and J ends were trimmed by 3 bases and 11 bases, with 13 bases remaining between them. The CDR3 is CASSDRDNEQYF. The CDR3 DNA sequence: TGTGCCAGCAGTGACCGGGACAATGAGCAGTACTTC.

The count of this clonotype is one. This chain uses TRBV12-3 or TRBV12-4 with TRBJ2-1; TRBD2 agrees at 12 bases. J gave up 0 bases and V 3 bases, and 12 bases lay outside the gene matches. The CDR3 is made up of 20 amino acids. In DNA form, the CDR3 reads TGTGCCAGCAGTTTCCCCATACTAGCGGGGGGCCCAAGCTCCTACAATGAGCAGTTCTTC. This codes for CASSFPILAGGPSSYNEQFF.

The rearrangement uses TRBV27 and TRBJ1-5; no definite D call. The CDR3 loop spans 13 amino acids. Germline assignment: CDR1 MNHEY and CDR2 SMNVEV (reference sequence). Between the trimmed V and J ends, which lost 6 bases and 4 bases, there was a span of 10 bases. CDR3 in DNA: TGTGCCAGCAGGGCGCAAGGAAATCAGCCCCAGCATTTT. It specifies CASRAQGNQPQHF.

This chain uses TRBV5-5 with TRBJ2-7; 10 nucleotides line up with TRBD2. This CDR3 region has 16 residues. Germline loops: CDR1 SGHKS, CDR2 YYEKEE (reference sequence). With V trimmed by 0 bases and J by 6 bases, 9 bases remained unmatched. The CDR3 is CASSLVGLAERGEQYF. CDR3 DNA: TGTGCCAGCAGCTTGGTCGGACTAGCGGAGAGAGGCGAGCAGTACTTC.

This clonotype was detected a few times. This chain links TRBV3-1 with TRBJ2-4; no clear D gene. TRBJ2-7 matches the DNA end more closely, so the J call is doubtful. The CDR3 is 14 amino acids. CDR1 and CDR2 from the germline V gene are LGHDT and YNNKEL (reference sequence). CDR3 in amino acids: CASSQGWATYEQYF. The CDR3 coding sequence is TGTGCCAGCAGCCAAGGCTGGGCGACCTACGAGCAGTACTTC.

This chain connects TRBV7-3 to TRBJ1-1, with unresolved D. CDR1 is SGHTA, CDR2 FQGTGA, per germline. The CDR3 runs 14 residues. The ends were cut back, 10 bases at V and 2 bases at J, with 17 bases in the middle. CDR3: CATAAGRGNTEAFF. The CDR3 bases are TGTGCCACTGCTGCTGGCCGAGGAAACACTGAAGCTTTCTTT.

This chain connects TRBV15 to TRBJ2-5; weak D call: TRBD2 (5 bases). The V end lost 7 bases, the J end lost 2 bases, and 17 bases lay between the germline ends. The germline V gene has CDR1 LNHNV and CDR2 YYDKDF (reference sequence). The CDR3 consists of 15 residues. The CDR3 loop reads CATTITSGYQETQYF. CDR3 nucleotides: TGTGCCACCACCATAACCAGCGGTTATCAAGAGACCCAGTACTTC.

The chain links TRBV20-1 to TRBJ2-7, with TRBD1 as a possible D gene (6 bases). Trimming shortened V by 1 base and J by 5 bases, and 12 bases separated the two germline ends. CDR1 and CDR2 (germline): DFQATT, SNEGSKA (reference sequence). The CDR3 contains 13 residues. In nucleotides, the CDR3 is TGCAGTGCTAGAGGGACAGAACTGAACGAGCAGTACTTC. Its translation is CSARGTELNEQYF.

There are a few counts of this clonotype. V and J are TRBV20-1 and TRBJ2-3, with 12 bases lining up with TRBD2. This CDR3 spans 16 amino acids. V was pared by 4 bases and J by 2 bases, with 7 bases of the junction left unmatched. The germline V gene has CDR1 DFQATT and CDR2 SNEGSKA (reference sequence). This chain's CDR3 is CSATRTSGTHTDTQYF. The CDR3 DNA follows: TGCAGTGCTACACGGACTAGCGGGACCCACACAGATACGCAGTATTTT.

This sequence joins TRBV7-2 and TRBJ2-5, with D uncertain. The J call may be faulty, since TRBJ2-7 better matches the DNA end. The CDR3 covers 13 residues. Germline lookup yields CDR1 SGHTA and CDR2 FQGNSA. The CDR3 bases are TGTGCCAGCAGCCTATCGGACGGCTACGAGCAGTACTTC. It encodes CASSLSDGYEQYF.

The rearrangement uses TRBV4-3 and TRBJ2-1; possible D gene TRBD2, 6 bases. The CDR3 totals 16 residues. V was shortened by 1 base and J by 0 bases, with 10 bases between the two germline ends. Per the germline V gene, CDR1 is LGHNA and CDR2 is YSLEER. The CDR3 sequence: CASSQAGSPSYNEQFF. Written as DNA, the CDR3 is TGCGCCAGCAGCCAAGCCGGGAGCCCCTCCTACAATGAGCAGTTCTTC.

The chain has TRBV15 and TRBJ1-4; D perhaps matches TRBD1 (6 bases). This CDR3 comprises 16 residues. The V end was cut by 0 bases, the J end by 8 bases, with 16 bases between. Germline V gives CDR1 LNHNV, CDR2 YYDKDF (reference sequence). CDR3: CATSRDGGRVGEKLFF. In DNA form, the CDR3 reads TGTGCCACCAGCAGAGATGGGGGCAGGGTAGGGGAAAAACTGTTTTTT. Using reference TRBV15 and TRBJ1-4 for the parts outside the CDR3, the full variable domain is DAMVIQNPRYQVTQFGKPVTLSCSQTLNHNVMYWYQQKSSQAPKLLFHYYDKDFNNEADTPDNFQSRRPNTSFCFLDIRSPGLGDTAMYLCATSRDGGRVGEKLFFGSGTQLSVL.

This clonotype was observed a single time. The genes are TRBV29-1 and TRBJ1-5; D not certain. This CDR3 is 15 amino acids long. Germline-derived CDR1 and CDR2 are SQVTM and ANQGSEA. Deletions cut 6 bases from V and 4 bases from J, with 19 bases between. The CDR3 region has the DNA TGCAGCGTCCCGGTGGGGAGACAAAGAAATCAGCCCCAGCATTTT. Amino acid sequence: CSVPVGRQRNQPQHF.

The V call is TRBV4-3, the J call TRBJ2-1, with 10 bases fitting TRBD2. The V gene end was trimmed by 1 base and the J gene end by 4 bases; junction bases not matched to a gene: 16. Germline V gives CDR1 LGHNA, CDR2 YSLEER. The CDR3 has 20 residues. CDR3 protein: CASSQGSLAGVVSGYNEQFF. The DNA of the CDR3 is TGCGCCAGCAGCCAAGGTTCTCTAGCGGGAGTTGTCAGTGGTTACAATGAGCAGTTCTTC.

The chain joins TRBV20-1 to TRBJ1-1; D gene unclear. Per germline, CDR1 DFQATT and CDR2 SNEGSKA (reference sequence). This CDR3 contains 15 residues. V lost 1 base, J lost 5 bases, and 17 bases lay in between. DNA for the CDR3: TGCAGTGCTAGAGTCCCAGGAGCAATTCGGACTGAAGCTTTCTTT. This translates into CSARVPGAIRTEAFF.

V is TRBV7-2 and J is TRBJ2-1; 10 positions agree with TRBD2. Unmatched junction bases numbered 9, after V lost 5 bases and J lost 5 bases. CDR1 is SGHTA and CDR2 is FQGNSA in the germline V gene. CDR3 length: 16 residues. CDR3 coding DNA: TGTGCCAGCAGCCTCTATTCTAGCGGGAGAAACAATGAGCAGTTCTTC. As protein: CASSLYSSGRNNEQFF.

This clonotype was recorded at least ten times. The genes are TRBV12-3 or TRBV12-4 and TRBJ1-1; D unclear. The CDR3 is made up of 13 amino acids. Trimming removed 4 bases at V and 8 bases at J, with 14 bases between. In DNA, the CDR3 is TGTGCCAGCAGTTCCGCCAGGCGGGCGGAAGCTTTCTTT. Its protein is CASSSARRAEAFF.

Worth noting for this clonotype: A much larger clone differs from this one at a single base, so this may be a read error. This chain connects TRBV11-2 to TRBJ1-5, with a tentative D call TRBD1 (5 bases). The CDR3 totals 13 residues. Germline loops: CDR1 SGHAT, CDR2 FQNNGV. CDR3 protein: CTSSPDRDQPQHF. CDR3 nucleotide sequence: TGTACCAGCAGCCCCGACAGAGATCAGCCCCAGCATTTT.

J is TRBJ1-1 and V is TRBV10-3, with D maybe TRBD1 (5 bases). This CDR3 spans 14 amino acids. V lost 4 bases to trimming and J lost 0 bases, with 9 bases between them. Per the germline V gene, CDR1 is ENHRY and CDR2 is SYGVKD. This CDR3 reads CAISGGEMNTEAFF. For the CDR3, the DNA is TGTGCCATCAGTGGAGGGGAGATGAACACTGAAGCTTTCTTT.

The rearrangement uses TRBV4-2 and TRBJ1-2; D call uncertain. The germline gives CDR1 LGHNA, CDR2 YNFKEQ. The CDR3 extends over 14 amino acids. V lost 0 bases and J 7 bases, leaving 12 bases between the germline ends. CDR3 protein: CASSQDRHEAGYTF. CDR3 bases: TGTGCCAGCAGCCAAGATCGACATGAGGCTGGCTACACCTTC.

J is TRBJ1-2 and V is TRBV28, with D uncertain. The ends were cut back, 4 bases at V and 3 bases at J, with 9 bases in the middle. CDR1 MDHEN and CDR2 SYDVKM come from the germline V gene. The CDR3 sequence is 13 residues long. CDR3 in DNA: TGTGCCAGCAGTTCCTATGGGGACTATGGCTACACCTTC. This sequence encodes CASSSYGDYGYTF.